These T cell receptor beta chains were read from a single sample in a study of Ad26.COV2.S vaccination and SARS-CoV-2 variants. Repertoires were generated with immunoSEQ multiplex PCR, while TCRdb's copy carries only in-frame clones and drops some. The sample yields about 680,000 clones, more than 70% seen once. Source: peripheral blood, taken in a trial of Ad26.COV2.S vaccine versus placebo. The receptors stem from a person aged 18-60 years who received the Ad26.COV2.S COVID-19 vaccine or a placebo. Both conserved end residues are part of each CDR3. Fields, in order: CDR3 protein, CDR3 DNA, V gene, D gene, clone size, J gene. D genes are given only for firm matches. Clone size is not always given. Where it is, it says once, few, many or a class for expanded clones.

CDR3aa: CASSLVEGIGGNQPQHF
CDR3nt: TGTGCCAGCAGCTTAGTGGAGGGAATAGGGGGCAATCAGCCCCAGCATTTT
v_gene: TRBV7-9
d_gene: .
abundance: once
j_gene: TRBJ1-5

CDR3aa: CASSTWTGGTDTQYF
CDR3nt: TGTGCCAGCAGCACCTGGACAGGGGGCACAGATACGCAGTATTTT
v_gene: TRBV11-2
d_gene: TRBD1
abundance: .
j_gene: TRBJ2-3

CDR3aa: CASSQWGQGNYEQYF
CDR3nt: TGCGCCAGCAGCCAATGGGGACAGGGAAACTACGAGCAGTACTTC
v_gene: TRBV4-1
d_gene: TRBD1
abundance: .
j_gene: TRBJ2-7

CDR3aa: CASLGQGVYEQYF
CDR3nt: TGTGCCAGCCTAGGGCAGGGAGTGTACGAGCAGTACTTC
v_gene: TRBV2
d_gene: .
abundance: .
j_gene: TRBJ2-7

CDR3aa: CASSLDTGDYEQYF
CDR3nt: TGTGCCAGCAGCTTAGATACGGGCGATTACGAGCAGTACTTC
v_gene: TRBV11-2
d_gene: .
abundance: .
j_gene: TRBJ2-7

CDR3aa: CASSLVSTQETQYF
CDR3nt: TGTGCCAGCAGCTTGGTCAGTACCCAAGAGACCCAGTACTTC
v_gene: TRBV7-9
d_gene: .
abundance: .
j_gene: TRBJ2-5

CDR3aa: CASSQDRSSGRSYNEQFF
CDR3nt: TGTGCCAGCAGCCAAGATCGGTCGAGCGGGAGGAGTTACAATGAGCAGTTCTTC
v_gene: TRBV14
d_gene: TRBD2
abundance: .
j_gene: TRBJ2-1

CDR3aa: CASSPLAGETQYF
CDR3nt: TGTGCCAGCAGCCCCCTAGCGGGGGAGACCCAGTACTTC
v_gene: TRBV6-2/TRBV6-3
d_gene: TRBD2
abundance: .
j_gene: TRBJ2-5

CDR3aa: CASRAGGAYNEQFF
CDR3nt: TGTGCCAGCAGGGCGGGGGGGGCCTACAATGAGCAGTTCTTC
v_gene: TRBV2
d_gene: TRBD2
abundance: .
j_gene: TRBJ2-1

CDR3aa: CASSHATGEAFF
CDR3nt: TGTGCCAGCAGCCACGCGACGGGTGAAGCTTTCTTT
v_gene: TRBV7-8
d_gene: .
abundance: few
j_gene: TRBJ1-1

CDR3aa: CASRKPGTAYEQYF
CDR3nt: TGTGCCAGCCGAAAACCCGGGACAGCCTACGAGCAGTACTTC
v_gene: TRBV6-5
d_gene: TRBD1
abundance: .
j_gene: TRBJ2-7

CDR3aa: CASSPDRDYGYTF
CDR3nt: TGTGCCAGCAGCCCGGACAGGGACTATGGCTACACCTTC
v_gene: TRBV7-2
d_gene: TRBD1
abundance: .
j_gene: TRBJ1-2

CDR3aa: CASSDPQGDEKLFF
CDR3nt: TGTGCCAGCAGTGACCCACAGGGTGATGAAAAACTGTTTTTT
v_gene: TRBV25-1
d_gene: .
abundance: once
j_gene: TRBJ1-4

CDR3aa: CATSDHPTTQPGANVLTF
CDR3nt: TGTGCCACCAGTGATCACCCGACGACTCAACCTGGGGCCAACGTCCTGACTTTC
v_gene: TRBV24-1
d_gene: .
abundance: .
j_gene: TRBJ2-6

CDR3aa: CATSLGTQLNEQFF
CDR3nt: TGTGCCACCAGTCTAGGGACGCAACTCAATGAGCAGTTCTTC
v_gene: TRBV24-1
d_gene: .
abundance: .
j_gene: TRBJ2-1

CDR3aa: CASSPLRARSYNEQFF
CDR3nt: TGTGCCAGCTCACCATTGCGGGCCCGTTCCTACAATGAGCAGTTCTTC
v_gene: TRBV18
d_gene: .
abundance: .
j_gene: TRBJ2-1

CDR3aa: CASSPRGGKDGYTF
CDR3nt: TGTGCCAGCAGCCCCCGAGGGGGGAAAGATGGCTACACCTTC
v_gene: TRBV7-2
d_gene: .
abundance: once
j_gene: TRBJ1-2

CDR3aa: CASSLVGISQETQYF
CDR3nt: TGTGCCAGCAGCTTGGTGGGGATCTCCCAAGAGACCCAGTACTTC
v_gene: TRBV7-2
d_gene: .
abundance: .
j_gene: TRBJ2-5

CDR3aa: CASSLGPMGDPYDGYTF
CDR3nt: TGTGCCAGCAGCCTAGGGCCGATGGGGGACCCATATGATGGCTACACCTTC
v_gene: TRBV11-3
d_gene: .
abundance: .
j_gene: TRBJ1-2

CDR3aa: CATTPQHYNEQFF
CDR3nt: TGTGCCACCACCCCCCAGCACTACAATGAGCAGTTCTTC
v_gene: TRBV6-5
d_gene: .
abundance: .
j_gene: TRBJ2-1

CDR3aa: CASRLNPTGTYGYTF
CDR3nt: TGTGCCAGTAGGCTGAATCCGACAGGGACCTATGGCTACACCTTC
v_gene: TRBV19
d_gene: TRBD1
abundance: once
j_gene: TRBJ1-2

CDR3aa: CASSSGTDYEQYF
CDR3nt: TGTGCCAGCAGTTCCGGGACAGACTACGAGCAGTACTTC
v_gene: TRBV12-3/TRBV12-4
d_gene: TRBD1
abundance: few
j_gene: TRBJ2-7

CDR3aa: CAISGNKDKAFF
CDR3nt: TGTGCCATCAGTGGGAATAAGGACAAGGCTTTCTTT
v_gene: TRBV10-3
d_gene: .
abundance: .
j_gene: TRBJ1-1

CDR3aa: CASSLVAGYEQYF
CDR3nt: TGTGCCAGCAGCTTAGTCGCGGGGTACGAGCAGTACTTC
v_gene: TRBV7-2
d_gene: .
abundance: .
j_gene: TRBJ2-7

CDR3aa: CASRNLRTERYEQYF
CDR3nt: TGTGCCAGCAGAAATCTTCGGACCGAGCGCTACGAGCAGTACTTC
v_gene: TRBV6-6
d_gene: .
abundance: few
j_gene: TRBJ2-7

CDR3aa: CASSPSQGPLGYEQYF
CDR3nt: TGTGCCAGCAGCCCTAGTCAGGGCCCGTTAGGCTACGAGCAGTACTTC
v_gene: TRBV11-1
d_gene: .
abundance: .
j_gene: TRBJ2-7

CDR3aa: CASSLSSGQGWHIQYF
CDR3nt: TGTGCCAGCAGCTTATCTTCGGGACAGGGTTGGCACATTCAGTACTTC
v_gene: TRBV5-5
d_gene: TRBD1
abundance: .
j_gene: TRBJ2-4

CDR3aa: CASSKQRQGGGETQYF
CDR3nt: TGTGCCAGCTCCAAGCAGCGGCAGGGAGGAGGAGAGACCCAGTACTTC
v_gene: TRBV18
d_gene: .
abundance: .
j_gene: TRBJ2-5

CDR3aa: CAISEGSEQYF
CDR3nt: TGTGCCATCAGTGAGGGCAGCGAGCAGTACTTC
v_gene: TRBV10-3
d_gene: .
abundance: few
j_gene: TRBJ2-7

CDR3aa: CASSLASGGAIDDTQYF
CDR3nt: TGTGCCAGCAGCCTAGCCTCGGGGGGGGCTATTGATGATACGCAGTATTTT
v_gene: TRBV11-2
d_gene: TRBD2
abundance: .
j_gene: TRBJ2-3

CDR3aa: CAWSVHGPRGYTF
CDR3nt: TGTGCCTGGAGTGTACATGGGCCGCGGGGCTACACCTTC
v_gene: TRBV30
d_gene: .
abundance: .
j_gene: TRBJ1-2

CDR3aa: CASSETGSRGLSGNTIYF
CDR3nt: TGTGCCAGCAGTGAAACCGGAAGCAGGGGGCTATCTGGAAACACCATATATTTT
v_gene: TRBV6-1
d_gene: TRBD1
abundance: .
j_gene: TRBJ1-3

CDR3aa: CASSITGVSQPQHF
CDR3nt: TGTGCCAGTAGTATCACCGGGGTCTCCCAGCCCCAGCATTTT
v_gene: TRBV19
d_gene: .
abundance: .
j_gene: TRBJ1-5

CDR3aa: CASSPTRGYEQYF
CDR3nt: TGTGCCAGCAGCCCCACAAGGGGATACGAGCAGTACTTC
v_gene: TRBV11-1
d_gene: .
abundance: .
j_gene: TRBJ2-7

CDR3aa: CASRAEQGRPPNTGELFF
CDR3nt: TGTGCCAGCAGAGCGGAACAGGGGCGACCCCCGAACACCGGGGAGCTGTTTTTT
v_gene: TRBV7-9
d_gene: TRBD1
abundance: once
j_gene: TRBJ2-2

CDR3aa: CASRGWDGYEQYF
CDR3nt: TGTGCCAGCAGGGGGTGGGACGGGTACGAGCAGTACTTC
v_gene: TRBV2
d_gene: .
abundance: .
j_gene: TRBJ2-7

CDR3aa: CASSQGMYSNQPQHF
CDR3nt: TGCGCCAGCAGCCAGGGGATGTATAGCAATCAGCCCCAGCATTTT
v_gene: TRBV4-3
d_gene: .
abundance: .
j_gene: TRBJ1-5

CDR3aa: CASSFPGAGGLTGELFF
CDR3nt: TGTGCCAGCAGCTTCCCCGGGGCGGGGGGGCTCACCGGGGAGCTGTTTTTT
v_gene: TRBV13
d_gene: TRBD2
abundance: .
j_gene: TRBJ2-2

CDR3aa: CASSLFRGKNEKLFF
CDR3nt: TGTGCCAGCAGCTTATTCCGAGGGAAGAATGAAAAACTGTTTTTT
v_gene: TRBV11-2
d_gene: .
abundance: few
j_gene: TRBJ1-4

CDR3aa: CASSLYPGSSSYNEQFF
CDR3nt: TGTGCCAGCAGTCTTTACCCCGGGAGCAGCTCCTACAATGAGCAGTTCTTC
v_gene: TRBV27
d_gene: .
abundance: .
j_gene: TRBJ2-1

CDR3aa: CASGVDRGFEAFF
CDR3nt: TGTGCCAGTGGTGTCGACAGGGGGTTTGAAGCTTTCTTT
v_gene: TRBV19
d_gene: TRBD1
abundance: many
j_gene: TRBJ1-1

CDR3aa: CASSVRTSNSPLHF
CDR3nt: TGTGCCAGCAGCGTACGGACGTCCAATTCACCCCTCCACTTT
v_gene: TRBV9
d_gene: .
abundance: .
j_gene: TRBJ1-6

CDR3aa: CAISEVMRGGQYF
CDR3nt: TGTGCCATCAGTGAGGTCATGAGGGGGGGGCAGTACTTC
v_gene: TRBV10-3
d_gene: .
abundance: .
j_gene: TRBJ2-7

CDR3aa: CAWSENREAFF
CDR3nt: TGTGCCTGGAGTGAGAACAGGGAAGCTTTCTTT
v_gene: TRBV30
d_gene: .
abundance: few
j_gene: TRBJ1-1

CDR3aa: CATGLAGDNEQFF
CDR3nt: TGTGCCACCGGACTAGCGGGAGACAATGAGCAGTTCTTC
v_gene: TRBV10-3
d_gene: TRBD2
abundance: .
j_gene: TRBJ2-1

CDR3aa: CASSPPTGYQETQYF
CDR3nt: TGTGCCAGCTCACCACCGACGGGGTACCAAGAGACCCAGTACTTC
v_gene: TRBV18
d_gene: .
abundance: .
j_gene: TRBJ2-5

CDR3aa: CASSSAAGNTIYF
CDR3nt: TGTGCCAGCAGCTCTGCGGCAGGAAACACCATATATTTT
v_gene: TRBV11-2
d_gene: .
abundance: .
j_gene: TRBJ1-3

CDR3aa: CASSWAGINEKLFF
CDR3nt: TGCGCCAGCAGCTGGGCGGGTATAAATGAAAAACTGTTTTTT
v_gene: TRBV5-1
d_gene: .
abundance: .
j_gene: TRBJ1-4